This T cell receptor beta chain is drawn from a study of T cell repertoires in cytomegalovirus infection. Study overall: Public TCR beta signatures marked donors with CMV infection and the matching HLA.

Trimming left V 1 base short and J 7 bases short, with 5 bases between. Per the germline V gene, CDR1 is MGHRA and CDR2 is YSYEKL. CDR3 length: 13 residues. Study findings and constraints: In two of eight donors, the top clonotype was HLA-C-restricted CMV-specific. Of the TCR beta families, the public ones yielded a cumulative frequency that identified carriers of CMV plus the relevant HLA.

For this clonotype: The antigen is undetermined.

Using its own MiXCR run on the reads, TCRdb lists one record per CDR3 protein. This sample has fewer than 550,000 distinct CDR3 sequences, with 16% found just once. The chain joins TRBV4-1 to TRBJ1-6; D not certain. The sequencing sample was made of CD8+ T cells from PBMCs. This sequence originates from a human donor in good health (CMV status not recorded). Some clones in this sample may be carry-over from other donors' samples. The CDR3 DNA reads TGCGCCAGCAGCCAAGTACCGAATTCACCCCTCCACTTT. It translates to CASSQVPNSPLHF.